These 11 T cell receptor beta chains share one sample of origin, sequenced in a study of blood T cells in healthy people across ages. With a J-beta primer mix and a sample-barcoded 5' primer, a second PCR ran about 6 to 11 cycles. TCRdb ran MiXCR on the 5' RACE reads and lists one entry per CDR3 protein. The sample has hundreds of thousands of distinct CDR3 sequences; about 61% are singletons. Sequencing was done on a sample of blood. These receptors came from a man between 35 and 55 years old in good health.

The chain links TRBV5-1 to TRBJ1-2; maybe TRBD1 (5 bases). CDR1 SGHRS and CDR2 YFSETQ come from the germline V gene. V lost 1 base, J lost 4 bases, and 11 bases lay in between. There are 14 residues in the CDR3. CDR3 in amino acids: CASSLPQGGYGYTF. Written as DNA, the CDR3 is TGCGCCAGCAGCTTGCCCCAGGGTGGCTATGGCTACACCTTC.

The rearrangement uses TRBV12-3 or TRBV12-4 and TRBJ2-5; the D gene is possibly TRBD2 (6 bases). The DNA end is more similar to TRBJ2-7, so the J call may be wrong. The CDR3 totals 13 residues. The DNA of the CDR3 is TGTGCCAGCAGTGTTATGGGGGGCTACGAGCAGTACTTC. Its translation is CASSVMGGYEQYF.

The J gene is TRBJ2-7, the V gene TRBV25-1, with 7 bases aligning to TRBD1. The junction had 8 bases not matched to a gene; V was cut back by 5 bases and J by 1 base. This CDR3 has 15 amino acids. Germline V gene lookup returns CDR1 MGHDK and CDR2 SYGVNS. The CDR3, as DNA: TGTGCCAGCAGTCTCCACGGGGACAGATCCTACGAGCAGTACTTC. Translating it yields CASSLHGDRSYEQYF.

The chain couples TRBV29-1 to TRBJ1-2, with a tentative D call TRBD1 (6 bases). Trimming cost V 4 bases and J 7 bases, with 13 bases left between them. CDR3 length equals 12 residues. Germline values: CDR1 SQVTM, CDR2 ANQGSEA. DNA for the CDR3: TGCAGCGTTGTTTCGGGGGCGCGTGGCTACACCTTC. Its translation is CSVVSGARGYTF.

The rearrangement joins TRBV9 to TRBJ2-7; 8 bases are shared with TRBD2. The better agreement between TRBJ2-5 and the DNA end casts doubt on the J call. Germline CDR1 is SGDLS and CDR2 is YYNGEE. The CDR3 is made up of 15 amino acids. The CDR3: CASSEGPAGVETQYF. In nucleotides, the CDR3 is TGTGCCAGCAGCGAGGGACCAGCGGGAGTAGAGACCCAGTACTTC.

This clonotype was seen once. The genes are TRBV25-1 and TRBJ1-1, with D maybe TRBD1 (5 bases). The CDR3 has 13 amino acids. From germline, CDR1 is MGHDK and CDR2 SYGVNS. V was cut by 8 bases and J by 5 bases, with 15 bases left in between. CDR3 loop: CASYPGGGTEAFF. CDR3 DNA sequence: TGTGCCAGCTACCCGGGGGGTGGGACTGAAGCTTTCTTT.

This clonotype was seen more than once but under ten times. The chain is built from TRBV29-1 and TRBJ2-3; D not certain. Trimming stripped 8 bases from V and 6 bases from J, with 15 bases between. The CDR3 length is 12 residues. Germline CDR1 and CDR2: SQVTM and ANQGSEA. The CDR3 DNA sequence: TGCAGCCCAACCGAGATGATCGATACGCAGTATTTT. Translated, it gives CSPTEMIDTQYF.

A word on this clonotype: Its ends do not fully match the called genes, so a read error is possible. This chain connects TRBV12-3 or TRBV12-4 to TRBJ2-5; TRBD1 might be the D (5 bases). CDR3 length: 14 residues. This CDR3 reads CASISRQKQETQYF. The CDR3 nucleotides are TGTGCCAGCATCTCCCGACAGAAACAAGAAACCCAGTACTTC.

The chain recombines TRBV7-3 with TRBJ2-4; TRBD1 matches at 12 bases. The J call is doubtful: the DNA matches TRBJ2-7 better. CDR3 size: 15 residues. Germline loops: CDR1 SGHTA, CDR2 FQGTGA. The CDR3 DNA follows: TGTGCCAGCAGCCCTCATGGGACAGGGGGCTCCGAGCAGTACTTC. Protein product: CASSPHGTGGSEQYF.

CDR3 bases: TGTGCCAGCAGTACAGAGGGGGCCAGAAAAAAAGAGACCCAGTACTTC. Translating it yields CASSTEGARKKETQYF. The chain couples TRBV6-1 to TRBJ2-7; the match to TRBD1 covers 7 bases. The J call is doubtful: the DNA matches TRBJ2-5 better. This CDR3 is 16 amino acids long. Germline CDR1 reads MNHNS; CDR2 reads SASEGT.

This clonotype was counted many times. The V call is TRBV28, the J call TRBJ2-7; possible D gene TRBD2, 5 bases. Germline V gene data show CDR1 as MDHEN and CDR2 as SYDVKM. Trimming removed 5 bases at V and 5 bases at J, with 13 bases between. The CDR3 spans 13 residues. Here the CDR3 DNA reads TGTGCCAGCAGTCTCATCGGGAACCACGAGCAGTACTTC. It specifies CASSLIGNHEQYF.